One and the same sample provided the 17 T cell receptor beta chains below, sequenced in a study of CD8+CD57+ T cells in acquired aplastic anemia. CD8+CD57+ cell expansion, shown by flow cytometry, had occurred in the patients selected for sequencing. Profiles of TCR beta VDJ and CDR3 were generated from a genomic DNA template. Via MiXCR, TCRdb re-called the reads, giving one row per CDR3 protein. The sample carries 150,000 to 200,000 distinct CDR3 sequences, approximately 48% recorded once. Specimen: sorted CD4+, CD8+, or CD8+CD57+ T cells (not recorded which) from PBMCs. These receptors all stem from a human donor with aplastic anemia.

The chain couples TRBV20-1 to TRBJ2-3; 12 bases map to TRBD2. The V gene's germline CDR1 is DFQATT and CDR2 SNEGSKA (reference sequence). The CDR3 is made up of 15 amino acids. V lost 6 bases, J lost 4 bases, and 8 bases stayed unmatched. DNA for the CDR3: TGCAGTGCCCCGACTAGCGGGAGCGTCGCAGATACGCAGTATTTT. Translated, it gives CSAPTSGSVADTQYF.

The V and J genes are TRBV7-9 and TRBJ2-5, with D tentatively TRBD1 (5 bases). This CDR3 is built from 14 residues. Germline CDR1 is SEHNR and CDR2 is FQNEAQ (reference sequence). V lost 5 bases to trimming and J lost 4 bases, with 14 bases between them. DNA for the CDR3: TGTGCCAGCAGCCGATCTAGGGGCACAGAGACCCAGTACTTC. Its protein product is CASSRSRGTETQYF.

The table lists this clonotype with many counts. The CDR3: CASSQGGRDTQYF. Written as DNA, the CDR3 is TGTGCCAGCAGCCAAGGGGGGCGGGATACGCAGTATTTT. The chain combines TRBV14 with TRBJ2-3; maybe TRBD1 (6 bases). Germline CDR1 reads SGHDN; CDR2 reads FVKESK. Trimming removed 1 base from V and 6 bases from J, with 8 bases in between. There are 13 residues in the CDR3.

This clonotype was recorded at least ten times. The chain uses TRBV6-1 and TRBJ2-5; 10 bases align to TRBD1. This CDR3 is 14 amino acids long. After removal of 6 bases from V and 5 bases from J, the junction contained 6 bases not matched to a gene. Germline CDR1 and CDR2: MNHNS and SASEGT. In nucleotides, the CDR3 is TGTGCCAGCAGCGCGACAGGGGGCAGGGAGACCCAGTACTTC. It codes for CASSATGGRETQYF.

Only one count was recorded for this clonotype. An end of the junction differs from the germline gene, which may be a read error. The CDR3 DNA is TGTGCCACCAGAGCGGGGGGGCCTTACAATGAGCAGTTATTC. It encodes CATRAGGPYNEQLF. V is TRBV24-1 and J is TRBJ2-1; 10 bases are shared with TRBD2. CDR1 KGHDR and CDR2 SFDVKD come from the germline V gene. CDR3 size: 14 residues.

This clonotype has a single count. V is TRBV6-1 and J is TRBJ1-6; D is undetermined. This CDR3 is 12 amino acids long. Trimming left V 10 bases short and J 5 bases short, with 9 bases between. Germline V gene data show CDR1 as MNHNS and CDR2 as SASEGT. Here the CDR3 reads CATTTNNSPLHF. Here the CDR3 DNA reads TGTGCCACCACCACAAATAATTCACCCCTCCACTTT.

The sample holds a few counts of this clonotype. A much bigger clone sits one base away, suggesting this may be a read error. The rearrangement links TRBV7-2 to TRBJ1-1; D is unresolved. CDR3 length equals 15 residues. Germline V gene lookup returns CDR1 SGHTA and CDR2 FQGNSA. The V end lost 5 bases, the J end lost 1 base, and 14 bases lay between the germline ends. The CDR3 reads CASSPGWIGNTEAFF. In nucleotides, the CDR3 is TGTGCCAGCAGCCCCGGTTGGATCGGGAACACTGAAGCTTTCTTT.

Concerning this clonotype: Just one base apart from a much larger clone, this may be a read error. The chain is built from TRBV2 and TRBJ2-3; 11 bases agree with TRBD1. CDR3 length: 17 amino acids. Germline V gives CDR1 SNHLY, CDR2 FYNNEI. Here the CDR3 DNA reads TGTGCCAGCGGGATCCCGGACAGGGGGCTTAGCACAGATAGGCAGTATTTT. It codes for CASGIPDRGLSTDRQYF.

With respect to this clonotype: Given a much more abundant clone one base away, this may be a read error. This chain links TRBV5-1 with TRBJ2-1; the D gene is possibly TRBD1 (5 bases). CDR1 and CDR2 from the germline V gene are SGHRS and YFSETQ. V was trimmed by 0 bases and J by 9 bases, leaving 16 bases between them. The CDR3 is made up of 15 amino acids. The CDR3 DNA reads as TGCGCCAGCAGCTTGGCCTCGGGCAGGGCTAGTGAGCAGTTCTTC. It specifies CASSLASGRASEQFF.

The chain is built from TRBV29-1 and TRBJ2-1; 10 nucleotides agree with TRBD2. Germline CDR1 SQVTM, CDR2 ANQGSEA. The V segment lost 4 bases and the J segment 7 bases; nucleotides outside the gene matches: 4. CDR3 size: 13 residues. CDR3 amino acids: CSVVGLAENEQFF. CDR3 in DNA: TGCAGCGTTGTAGGACTAGCGGAAAATGAGCAGTTCTTC.

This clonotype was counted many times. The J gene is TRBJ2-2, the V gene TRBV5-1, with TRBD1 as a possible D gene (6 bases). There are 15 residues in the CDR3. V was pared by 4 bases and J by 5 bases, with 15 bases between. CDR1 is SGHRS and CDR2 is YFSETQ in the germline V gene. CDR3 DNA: TGCGCCAGCAGCCTAATCGAACAGGGTACCGGGGAGCTGTTTTTT. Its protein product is CASSLIEQGTGELFF. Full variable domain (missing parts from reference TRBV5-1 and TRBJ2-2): KAGVTQTPRYLIKTRGQQVTLSCSPISGHRSVSWYQQTPGQGLQFLFEYFSETQRNKGNFPGRFSGRQFSNSRSEMNVSTLELGDSALYLCASSLIEQGTGELFFGEGSRLTVL.

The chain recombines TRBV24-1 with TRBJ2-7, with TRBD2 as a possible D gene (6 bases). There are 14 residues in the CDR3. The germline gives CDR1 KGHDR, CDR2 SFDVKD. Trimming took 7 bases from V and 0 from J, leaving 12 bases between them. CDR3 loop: CATSPRDSSYEQYF. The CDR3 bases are TGTGCCACCAGCCCCCGGGACTCCTCCTACGAGCAGTACTTC.

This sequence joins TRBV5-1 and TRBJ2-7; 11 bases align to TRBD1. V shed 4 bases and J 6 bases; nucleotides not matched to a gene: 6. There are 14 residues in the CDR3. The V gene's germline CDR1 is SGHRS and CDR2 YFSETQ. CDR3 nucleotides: TGCGCCAGCAGCCTGCGGACAGGGGGCGCCGAGCAGTACTTC. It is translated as CASSLRTGGAEQYF. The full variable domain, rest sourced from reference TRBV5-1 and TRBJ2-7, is KAGVTQTPRYLIKTRGQQVTLSCSPISGHRSVSWYQQTPGQGLQFLFEYFSETQRNKGNFPGRFSGRQFSNSRSEMNVSTLELGDSALYLCASSLRTGGAEQYFGPGTRLTVT.

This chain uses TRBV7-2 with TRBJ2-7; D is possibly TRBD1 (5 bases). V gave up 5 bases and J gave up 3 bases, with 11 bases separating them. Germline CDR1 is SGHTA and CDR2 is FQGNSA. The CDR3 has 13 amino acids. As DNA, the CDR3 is TGTGCCAGCAGCCCAGGGCGTAGCTACGAGCAGTACTTC. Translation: CASSPGRSYEQYF.

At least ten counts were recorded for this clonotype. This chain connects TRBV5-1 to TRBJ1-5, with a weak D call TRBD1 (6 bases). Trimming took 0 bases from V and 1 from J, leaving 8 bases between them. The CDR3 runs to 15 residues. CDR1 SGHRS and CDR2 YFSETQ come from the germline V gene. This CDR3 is CASSLEGHSNQPQHF. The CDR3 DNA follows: TGCGCCAGCAGCTTGGAGGGACACAGCAATCAGCCCCAGCATTTT.

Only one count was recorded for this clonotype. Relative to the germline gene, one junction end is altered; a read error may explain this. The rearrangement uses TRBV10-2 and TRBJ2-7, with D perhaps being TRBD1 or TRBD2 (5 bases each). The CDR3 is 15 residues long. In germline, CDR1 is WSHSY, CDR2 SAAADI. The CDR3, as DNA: TGCGCCAGCAATGAGGGACCTCCTTCCCTTTACGAGCAGTACTTC. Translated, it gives CASNEGPPSLYEQYF.

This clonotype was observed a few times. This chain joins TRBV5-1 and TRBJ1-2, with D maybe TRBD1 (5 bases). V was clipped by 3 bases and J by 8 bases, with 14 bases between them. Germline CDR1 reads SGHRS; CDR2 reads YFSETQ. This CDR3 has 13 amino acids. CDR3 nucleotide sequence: TGCGCCAGCAGCTATCAGGGAAGCGGCGGCTACACCTTC. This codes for CASSYQGSGGYTF.